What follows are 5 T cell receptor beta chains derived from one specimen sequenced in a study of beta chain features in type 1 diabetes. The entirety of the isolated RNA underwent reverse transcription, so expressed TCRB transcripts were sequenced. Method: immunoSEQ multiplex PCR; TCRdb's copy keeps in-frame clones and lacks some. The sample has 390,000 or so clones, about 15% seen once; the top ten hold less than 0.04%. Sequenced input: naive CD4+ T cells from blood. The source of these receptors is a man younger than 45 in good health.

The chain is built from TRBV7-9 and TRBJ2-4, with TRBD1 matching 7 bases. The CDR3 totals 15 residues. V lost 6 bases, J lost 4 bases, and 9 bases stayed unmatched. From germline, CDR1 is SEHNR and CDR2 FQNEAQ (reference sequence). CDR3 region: CASRATGTEKNIQYF. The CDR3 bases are TGTGCCAGCAGAGCCACCGGGACAGAGAAAAACATTCAGTACTTC.

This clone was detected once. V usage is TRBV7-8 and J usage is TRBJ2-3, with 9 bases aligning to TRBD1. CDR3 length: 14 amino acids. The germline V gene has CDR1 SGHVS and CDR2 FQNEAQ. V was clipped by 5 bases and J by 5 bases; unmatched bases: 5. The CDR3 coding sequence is TGTGCCAGCAGCCAACAGGGGGCGGTAGATACGCAGTATTTT. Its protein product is CASSQQGAVDTQYF.

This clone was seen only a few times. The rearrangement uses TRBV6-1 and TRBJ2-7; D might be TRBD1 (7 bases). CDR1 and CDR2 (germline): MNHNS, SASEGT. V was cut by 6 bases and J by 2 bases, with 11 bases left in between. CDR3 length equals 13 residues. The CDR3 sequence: CASSRGTAYEQYF. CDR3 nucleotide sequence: TGTGCCAGCAGCCGCGGGACAGCCTACGAGCAGTACTTC.

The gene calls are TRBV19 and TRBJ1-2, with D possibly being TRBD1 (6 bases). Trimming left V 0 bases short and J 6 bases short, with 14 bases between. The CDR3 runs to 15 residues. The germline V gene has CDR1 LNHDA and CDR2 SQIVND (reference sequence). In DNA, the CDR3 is TGTGCCAGTAGTATAGATCTACAGGGAAGGAATGGCTACACCTTC. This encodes CASSIDLQGRNGYTF.

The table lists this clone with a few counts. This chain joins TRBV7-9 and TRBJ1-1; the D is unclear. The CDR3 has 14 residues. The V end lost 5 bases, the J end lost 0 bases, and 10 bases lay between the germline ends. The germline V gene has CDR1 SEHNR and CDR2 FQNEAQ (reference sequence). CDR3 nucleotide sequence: TGTGCCAGCAGCCGGCGGGGTCTGAACACTGAAGCTTTCTTT. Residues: CASSRRGLNTEAFF.